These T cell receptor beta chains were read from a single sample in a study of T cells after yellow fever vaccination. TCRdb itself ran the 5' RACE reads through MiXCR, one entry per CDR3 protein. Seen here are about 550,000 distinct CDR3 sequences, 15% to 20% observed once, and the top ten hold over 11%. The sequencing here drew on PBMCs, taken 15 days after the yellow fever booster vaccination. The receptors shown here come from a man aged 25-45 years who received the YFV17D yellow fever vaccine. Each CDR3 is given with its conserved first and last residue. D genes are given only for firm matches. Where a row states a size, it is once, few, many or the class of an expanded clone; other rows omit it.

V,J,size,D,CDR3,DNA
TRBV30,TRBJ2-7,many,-,CAWGGDNSYEQYF,TGTGCCTGGGGGGGGGACAACTCCTACGAGCAGTACTTC
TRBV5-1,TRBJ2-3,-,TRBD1,CASSKDSGGGSDTQYF,TGCGCCAGCAGCAAGGACTCAGGGGGTGGCTCAGATACGCAGTATTTT
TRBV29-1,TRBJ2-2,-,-,CSVEVWRNTGELFF,TGCAGCGTTGAAGTCTGGCGGAACACCGGGGAGCTGTTTTTT
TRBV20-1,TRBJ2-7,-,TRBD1,CSALRTGLYEQYF,TGCAGTGCGCTTCGGACAGGACTCTACGAGCAGTACTTC
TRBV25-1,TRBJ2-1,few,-,CASSETQIPRFF,TGTGCCAGCAGTGAGACCCAGATACCTCGGTTCTTC
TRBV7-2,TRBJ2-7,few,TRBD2,CASSLTSRPRSYEQYF,TGTGCCAGCAGCTTGACTAGCCGGCCCCGCTCCTACGAGCAGTACTTC
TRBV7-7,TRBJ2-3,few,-,CASSFKGGTDTQYF,TGTGCTAGCAGCTTTAAGGGTGGGACAGATACGCAGTATTTT
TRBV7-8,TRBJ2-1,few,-,CASSFRRDNEQFF,TGTGCCAGCAGCTTTAGGCGCGACAATGAGCAGTTCTTC
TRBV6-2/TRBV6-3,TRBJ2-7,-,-,CASSPSPPPYEQYF,TGTGCCAGCAGTCCCAGTCCTCCCCCCTACGAGCAGTACTTC
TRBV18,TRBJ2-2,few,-,CASSPLGTSNTGELFF,TGTGCCAGCTCACCATTGGGGACATCGAACACCGGGGAGCTGTTTTTT
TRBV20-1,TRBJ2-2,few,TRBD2,CSASNSGRTGELFF,TGCAGTGCTTCAAATAGCGGGAGGACCGGGGAGCTGTTTTTT
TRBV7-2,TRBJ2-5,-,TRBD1,CASSPPGGTGDGETQYF,TGTGCCAGCAGCCCCCCCGGAGGAACAGGGGATGGGGAGACCCAGTACTTC
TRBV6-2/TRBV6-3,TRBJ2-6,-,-,CASSYETHSGANVLTF,TGTGCCAGCAGTTACGAGACTCACTCTGGGGCCAACGTCCTGACTTTC
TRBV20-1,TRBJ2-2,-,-,CSAYNGGLTGELFF,TGCAGTGCTTATAACGGGGGGCTCACCGGGGAGCTGTTTTTT
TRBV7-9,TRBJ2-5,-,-,CASGGVSLQETQYF,TGTGCCAGCGGGGGCGTGTCACTCCAAGAGACCCAGTACTTC
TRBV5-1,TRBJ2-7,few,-,CASSSDRPPYEQYF,TGCGCCAGCAGCTCTGACAGGCCGCCCTACGAGCAGTACTTC
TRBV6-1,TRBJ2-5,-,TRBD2,CASSGSGRNRETQYF,TGTGCCAGCAGTGGGAGCGGGAGGAATCGGGAGACCCAGTACTTC
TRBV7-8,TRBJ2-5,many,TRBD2,CASSLGGGRGSGETQYF,TGTGCCAGCAGCTTAGGGGGCGGGAGAGGGTCCGGAGAGACCCAGTACTTC
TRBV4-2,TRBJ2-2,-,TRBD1,CASSQGTGGAYGELFF,TGTGCCAGCAGCCAGGGGACAGGGGGCGCTTACGGGGAGCTGTTTTTT
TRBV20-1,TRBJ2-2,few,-,CSAREGADTGELFF,TGCAGTGCTAGAGAGGGAGCGGACACCGGGGAGCTGTTTTTT
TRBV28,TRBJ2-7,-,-,CASSSNRREQYF,TGTGCCAGCAGTTCCAACCGGCGGGAGCAGTACTTC
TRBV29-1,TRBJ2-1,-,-,CSVGGQEWFF,TGCAGCGTCGGGGGTCAGGAGTGGTTCTTC
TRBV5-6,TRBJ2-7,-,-,CASSFSDRWLEQYF,TGTGCCAGCAGCTTCTCTGACCGCTGGCTCGAGCAGTACTTC
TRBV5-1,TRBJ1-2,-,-,CASSSTVYGYTF,TGCGCCAGCAGCTCGACAGTGTATGGCTACACCTTC
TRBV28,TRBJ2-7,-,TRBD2,CASSPSGINEQYF,TGTGCCAGCAGTCCAAGCGGGATTAACGAGCAGTACTTC
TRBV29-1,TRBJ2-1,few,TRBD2,CSVLTSGWENEQFF,TGCAGCGTATTGACTAGCGGGTGGGAGAATGAGCAGTTCTTC
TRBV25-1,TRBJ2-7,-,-,CASSARDSGIYEQYF,TGTGCCAGCAGTGCCCGGGACTCGGGTATCTACGAGCAGTACTTC
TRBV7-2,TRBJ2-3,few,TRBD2,CASSLAFGLAENTDTQYF,TGTGCCAGCAGCTTAGCTTTCGGACTAGCGGAAAACACAGATACGCAGTATTTT
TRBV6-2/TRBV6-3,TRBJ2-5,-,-,CASSSSPWTVVGETQYF,TGTGCCAGCAGTTCAAGCCCCTGGACTGTCGTCGGGGAGACCCAGTACTTC
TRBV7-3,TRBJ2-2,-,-,CASSLIPSPNTGELFF,TGTGCCAGCAGCTTGATTCCTAGCCCGAACACCGGGGAGCTGTTTTTT
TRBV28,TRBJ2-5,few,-,CASSFPYQETQYF,TGTGCCAGCAGTTTCCCGTACCAAGAGACCCAGTACTTC
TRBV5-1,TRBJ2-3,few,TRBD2,CASSLTAGAITDTQYF,TGCGCCAGCAGCTTGACAGCGGGAGCGATCACAGATACGCAGTATTTT
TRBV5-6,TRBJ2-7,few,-,CASSRTGALYEQYF,TGTGCCAGCAGCCGAACGGGGGCCCTATACGAGCAGTACTTC